This TCR beta chain was identified during a study of CD8 T cells in Susac syndrome. This clonotype has only a few counts. With 6 bases removed from V and 3 bases from J, the gap between germline ends came to 18 bases. Per the germline V gene, CDR1 is MNHNS and CDR2 is SASEGT. The CDR3 loop spans 15 amino acids. The authors reverse transcribed roughly 0.5 to 1 ug RNA with random hexamers. Amplification of TCR beta CDR3 spanned 54 Vbeta and 13 Jbeta via immunoSEQ multiplex PCR. TCRdb reprocessed the immunoSEQ multiplex PCR reads via MiXCR and lists one record per CDR3 protein. The repertoire holds about 130,000 distinct CDR3 sequences, with 80% to 85% as singletons.

The V and J genes are TRBV6-1 and TRBJ2-7; D remains ambiguous. The sequence was obtained from a human donor with multiple sclerosis. The sequencing input was CD8+ T cells from PBMCs. DNA of the CDR3: TGTGCCAGCAGGCCCCGACAAATTAAGCTCTACGAGCAGTACTTC. Its translation: CASRPRQIKLYEQYF.